Below, one T cell receptor (beta chain) is given with its context. Its antigen remains undetermined. No base quality information exists; no much larger clone differs at one position. Per the publication, the time point label means: late sampling 161 to 241 days after vaccination in three convalescent patients. The positive SARS-CoV-2 PCR tests of the convalescent patients were dated from March to December 2020, before the Alpha, Beta and Delta variants emerged in the United States. Ficoll-Paque Plus gradient centrifugation was used to isolate PBMCs from whole blood, and the isolated PBMCs were then either used fresh or cryopreserved at -140C. This sample is part of a study of vaccination and CD4 T cells after COVID-19 (dated by TCRdb to the early 2020s). Regarding the complete study: SARS-CoV-2 positivity had been established in the convalescent patients by nasal swab PCR, and mild disease was recorded in some 10 of these patients and severe disease in one. The time from the second vaccine dose to post-vaccine blood sampling had a median of roughly 72 days and ranged from roughly 12 to 241 days. Three convalescent patients were sampled both early after vaccination (day 14) and late after vaccination (days 161 to 241). The convalescent cohort included six males and four females, with two Hispanic individuals, seven Caucasians, two Asians and one multiracial person. Post-COVID blood samples were collected from convalescent patients a median of roughly 100 days after diagnosis, with a range of roughly 30 to 161 days. Two doses of either the Pfizer-BioNTech BNT162b2 vaccine (n=8) or the Moderna mRNA-1273 vaccine (n=2) were administered to participants. In around 10 COVID-19 convalescent patients and a handful of infection-naive healthy vaccine recipients, researchers compared the spike-specific CD4+ TCR repertoire from before mRNA vaccination with the repertoire from after.

What the work shows at the level of the full study, not this receptor alone: Nearly all vaccine-specific clones in convalescent patients (304 of 307) were mono-reactive for SARS-CoV-2 spike rather than cross-reactive with common cold coronaviruses. Among the post-vaccine SARS-CoV-2-reactive clones in convalescent patients, a median around 90% showed up only after vaccination, which suggests vaccine-specific priming. Although the median number of SARS-CoV-2-reactive clonotypes went up from around 20 after infection to some 38 after vaccination, the increase was not significant. Relatively few convalescent patients were included in the study, and early timepoints after natural infection were not analyzed.

The protocol used for the library was PCR. The listed sequencing device is Illumina iSeq 100. Per the source publication's procedure: Non-productive sequences were removed, and CDR3s not starting with C, not ending with F or W, or shorter than 7 amino acids were discarded. Using R version 3.6.1, CDR3 homology was evaluated through Levenshtein distances (stringdist) along with unrooted phylogenetic trees (ape). TCRdb took the public reads, trimmed them with fastp at Q25, ran MiXCR for clone calling and kept in-frame beta chains. Here each entry gathers all rows of one CDR3 protein and keeps the most common genes and DNA. The V and J calls were determined by TCRdb, not by the authors. The sample table lists 28,000 or so distinct CDR3 sequences, 50% of them with a count of one. The top ten constitute about 5.7% of the sample. The TCR was taken from a human donor who had recovered from COVID-19. The source material was CD4+ T cells from blood, sampled about 7 months after SARS-CoV-2 vaccination.

The sequenced DNA is TGCGCCAGCAGCTTGGAGCTAGCGGGAAATGAGCAGTTCTTC. Its translation reads: CASSLELAGNEQFF. This chain joins TRBV5-1 to TRBJ2-1; 9 bases in the junction line up with TRBD2. Unmatched junction bases come to 2, with V trimmed by 0 bases and J by 7 bases. CDR1 and CDR2 are drawn from the germline V gene: SGHRS, YFSETQ. From its cysteine to its phenylalanine, the CDR3 spans 14 amino acids. Only CDR3 DNA remains: 42 bases, in frame from the first base.